The 18 T cell receptor beta chains given below trace back to one sample, sequenced in a study of T cells in Graves' hyperthyroidism and ophthalmopathy. TCR beta CDR3 regions were amplified from RNA. A first-round RT-PCR of the TCR CDR3 used the HTBI primer set. Each CDR3 protein gets one entry after TCRdb re-called the multiplex PCR reads with MiXCR. The sample includes 450,000 to 500,000 distinct CDR3 sequences, about 22% of them seen just once. Sequencing was performed on blood. Source of these receptors: a woman between 65 and 79 years old with Graves' ophthalmopathy.

Ten or more counts support this clonotype. This chain connects TRBV20-1 to TRBJ1-5; a possible D gene is TRBD1 (5 bases). Trimming took off 6 bases at V and 2 bases at J, with 17 bases between the two ends. CDR3 size: 15 residues. The germline gives CDR1 DFQATT, CDR2 SNEGSKA (reference sequence). The CDR3 coding sequence is TGCAGTGCCAGGGACGGGATTGGGGGCAATCAGCCCCAGCATTTT. Translating gives CSARDGIGGNQPQHF.

This clonotype was counted once. The rearrangement links TRBV19 to TRBJ2-7; TRBD2 matches at 9 bases. This CDR3 region has 15 residues. V was pared by 5 bases and J by 7 bases, with 12 bases of the junction left unmatched. The germline CDR1 and CDR2 sequences are LNHDA and SQIVND (reference sequence). Here the CDR3 reads CASSLKGLAPGEQYF. The DNA of the CDR3 is TGTGCCAGTAGTTTAAAAGGACTAGCGCCGGGTGAGCAGTACTTC.

CDR3 in DNA: TGCAGCGTTGAAGATTTTTCAGTGGACGTTTGGGGGCCTCATGGCTACACCTTC. Its translation is CSVEDFSVDVWGPHGYTF. The rearrangement links TRBV29-1 to TRBJ1-2; possible D gene TRBD1, 6 bases. Trimming shortened V by 0 bases and J by 6 bases, and 26 bases separated the two germline ends. Per germline, CDR1 SQVTM and CDR2 ANQGSEA. This CDR3 region has 18 residues.

This clonotype was counted a few times. V and J are TRBV5-1 and TRBJ2-1; D perhaps matches TRBD2 (6 bases). Trimming cost V 1 base and J 3 bases, with 14 bases left between them. This CDR3 has 16 amino acids. CDR1 and CDR2 (germline): SGHRS, YFSETQ. The CDR3 reads CASSLNTGDRYNEQFF. The CDR3 DNA reads as TGCGCCAGCAGCTTGAACACGGGAGACCGCTACAATGAGCAGTTCTTC.

The chain joins TRBV10-3 to TRBJ2-7; D not certain. CDR3 size: 12 residues. Between the trimmed V and J ends, which lost 9 bases and 0 bases, there was a span of 9 bases. The germline V gene has CDR1 ENHRY and CDR2 SYGVKD. The CDR3 nucleotides read TGTGCCATTAAGGACGCCTCCTACGAGCAGTACTTC. It is translated as CAIKDASYEQYF.

The genes are TRBV6-1 and TRBJ2-1; D not certain. The germline V gene has CDR1 MNHNS and CDR2 SASEGT. The CDR3 loop spans 11 amino acids. Trimming took off 7 bases at V and 8 bases at J, with 9 bases between the two ends. The CDR3 sequence is CASIKLHEQFF. The CDR3 DNA sequence: TGTGCCAGCATCAAATTACATGAGCAGTTCTTC.

V gene TRBV3-1 combines with J gene TRBJ2-1; the match to TRBD2 covers 8 bases. Trimming cost V 1 base and J 3 bases; bases outside gene matches: 2. Germline CDR1 is LGHDT and CDR2 is YNNKEL (reference sequence). This CDR3 has 15 residues. For the CDR3, the DNA is TGTGCCAGCAGCCAAGCGGGAGGGTTCTACAATGAGCAGTTCTTC. This gives the protein CASSQAGGFYNEQFF.

This clonotype was counted a few times. V gene TRBV9 combines with J gene TRBJ2-3; 11 nucleotides agree with TRBD2. The CDR3 has 18 residues. Unmatched junction bases numbered 14, after V lost 3 bases and J lost 5 bases. CDR1 is SGDLS, CDR2 YYNGEE, per germline. CDR3 bases: TGTGCCAGCAGCGAAGAAGGAGAGACCGGACTAGCGGGAGATACGCAGTATTTT. Protein sequence: CASSEEGETGLAGDTQYF.

The V and J genes are TRBV6-2 or TRBV6-3 and TRBJ2-5, with 11 bases aligning to TRBD2. With 11 bases clipped from V and 5 bases from J, the junction kept 10 bases outside the gene matches. Per germline, CDR1 MNHEY and CDR2 SVGEGT. The CDR3 has 14 amino acids. In DNA form, the CDR3 reads TGTGCCTTAAAACAACTAGCGGGAGCCGAGACCCAGTACTTC. Amino acid sequence: CALKQLAGAETQYF.

This clonotype was counted a few times. The rearrangement links TRBV5-1 to TRBJ2-1, with 11 bases lining up with TRBD2. V lost 0 bases, J lost 10 bases, and 9 bases stayed unmatched. The CDR3 runs to 16 residues. Germline-derived CDR1 and CDR2 are SGHRS and YFSETQ. CDR3 sequence: CASSLASLAGGSEQFF. CDR3 nucleotide sequence: TGCGCCAGCAGCTTGGCTAGTCTAGCGGGAGGCTCAGAGCAGTTCTTC.

The rearrangement uses TRBV2 and TRBJ1-6; TRBD1 might be the D (5 bases). In germline, CDR1 is SNHLY, CDR2 FYNNEI. CDR3 length: 14 amino acids. With 6 bases removed from V and 8 bases from J, the gap between germline ends came to 14 bases. CDR3 sequence: CASRGDSEDSPLHF. CDR3 nucleotide sequence: TGTGCCAGCAGGGGAGACAGTGAGGATTCACCCCTCCACTTT.

This clonotype was seen many times. The CDR3 nucleotides are TGTGCCAGCACCCCATCCCAGGGGGAGGCCTCCTACAATGAGCAGTTCTTC. This codes for CASTPSQGEASYNEQFF. The rearrangement links TRBV7-9 to TRBJ2-1, with D possibly being TRBD1 (7 bases). The CDR3 spans 17 residues. Trimming pared 7 bases from V and 0 bases from J, leaving 19 bases between. CDR1 and CDR2 (germline): SEHNR, FQNEAQ (reference sequence). The whole variable domain, filled in from reference TRBV7-9 and TRBJ2-1, reads DTGVSQNPRHKITKRGQNVTFRCDPISEHNRLYWYRQTLGQGPEFLTYFQNEAQLEKSRLLSDRFSAERPKGSFSTLEIQRTEQGDSAMYLCASTPSQGEASYNEQFFGPGTRLTVL.

The CDR3 is CASSFQDSYEQYF. CDR3 coding DNA: TGTGCCAGCAGTTTCCAGGACTCCTACGAGCAGTACTTC. V gene TRBV28 combines with J gene TRBJ2-7; D is unclear. This CDR3 is built from 13 residues. Germline V gene data show CDR1 as MDHEN and CDR2 as SYDVKM. V gave up 3 bases and J gave up 0 bases, with 6 bases separating them. The complete variable domain, with remaining parts taken from reference TRBV28 and TRBJ2-7, reads DVKVTQSSRYLVKRTGEKVFLECVQDMDHENMFWYRQDPGLGLRLIYFSYDVKMKEKGDIPEGYSVSREKKERFSLILESASTNQTSMYLCASSFQDSYEQYFGPGTRLTVT.

This chain joins TRBV6-1 and TRBJ1-2; D is uncertain. This CDR3 has 14 residues. V lost 1 base and J lost 0, with 6 bases in between. Germline CDR1 reads MNHNS; CDR2 reads SASEGT. The CDR3 reads CASSEVTANYGYTF. The CDR3 DNA follows: TGTGCCAGCAGTGAAGTTACAGCTAACTATGGCTACACCTTC.

This rearrangement joins TRBV28 to TRBJ1-3; 8 bases are a match to TRBD1. The CDR3 length is 15 residues. V lost 6 bases to trimming and J lost 2 bases; unmatched junction nucleotides: 6. From germline, CDR1 is MDHEN and CDR2 SYDVKM. The CDR3 loop is CASRGQGGTGNTIYF. In DNA form, the CDR3 reads TGTGCCAGCAGAGGACAGGGAGGTACTGGAAACACCATATATTTT.

There are a few counts of this clonotype. The chain has TRBV20-1 and TRBJ1-2; TRBD1 aligns across 8 bases. The CDR3 totals 11 residues. CDR1 is DFQATT and CDR2 is SNEGSKA in the germline V gene (reference sequence). With V trimmed by 3 bases and J by 10 bases, 4 bases remained unmatched. CDR3 region: CSASHRGTYTF. DNA for the CDR3: TGCAGTGCTAGCCACAGGGGGACCTACACCTTC.

This clonotype was counted many times. The chain couples TRBV16 to TRBJ1-5; tentative D call: TRBD1 (6 bases). Looked up from germline, CDR1 is KGHSY and CDR2 is FQNENV. V was shortened by 3 bases and J by 6 bases, with 6 bases between the two germline ends. This CDR3 comprises 12 residues. The CDR3 region is CASSQDSQPQHF. The CDR3 DNA reads as TGTGCCAGCAGCCAGGACAGTCAGCCCCAGCATTTT.

The J gene is TRBJ1-1, the V gene TRBV20-1, with a weak D call TRBD1 (6 bases). This CDR3 comprises 14 residues. Per germline, CDR1 DFQATT and CDR2 SNEGSKA (reference sequence). Trimming removed 1 base at V and 3 bases at J, with 12 bases between. The CDR3 protein is CSARVPGVDTEAFF. CDR3 nucleotides: TGCAGTGCTAGAGTCCCAGGGGTAGACACTGAAGCTTTCTTT.